This TCR beta chain is drawn from a study of T cell responses to AZD1222 COVID-19 vaccine. The germline V and J ends were trimmed by 5 bases and 10 bases, with 15 bases remaining between them. The CDR3 runs to 14 residues. The germline CDR1 and CDR2 sequences are SGHVS and FQNEAQ. Study-level findings and limits: There were vaccine-associated CD4 TCRs across spike, dominant at 160-218 and 743-854. Baseline serostatus was positive in only five to seven AZD1222 recipients.

Data came from immunoSEQ multiplex PCR; TCRdb stores just in-frame clones and leaves some out. The table has 150,000 to 200,000 clones, around 88% seen once. Turning to this clone: What it binds is not known.

This receptor was identified in an adult who received the AZD1222 COVID-19 vaccine. The V call is TRBV7-8, the J call TRBJ1-6; D uncertain. The sample in question was peripheral blood, obtained 28 days after the second AZD1222 dose. The CDR3: CASSPREGWSPLHF. For the CDR3, the DNA is TGTGCCAGCAGCCCCCGAGAGGGTTGGTCACCCCTCCACTTT. The full variable domain, rest sourced from reference TRBV7-8 and TRBJ1-6, is GAGVSQSPRYKVAKRGQDVALRCDPISGHVSLFWYQQALGQGPEFLTYFQNEAQLDKSGLPSDRFFAERPEGSVSTLKIQRTQQEDSAVYLCASSPREGWSPLHFGNGTRLTVT.